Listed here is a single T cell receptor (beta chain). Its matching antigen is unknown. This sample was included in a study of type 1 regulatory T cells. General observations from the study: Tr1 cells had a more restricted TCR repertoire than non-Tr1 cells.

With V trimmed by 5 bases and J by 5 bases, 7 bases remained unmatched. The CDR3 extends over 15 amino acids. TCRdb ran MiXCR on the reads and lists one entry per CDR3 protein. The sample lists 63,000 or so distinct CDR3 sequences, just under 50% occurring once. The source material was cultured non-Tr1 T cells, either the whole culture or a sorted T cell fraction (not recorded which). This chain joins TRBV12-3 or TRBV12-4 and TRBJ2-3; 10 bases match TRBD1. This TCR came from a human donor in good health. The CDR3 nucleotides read TGTGCCAGCAGTCCTGGACAGGGGGTGAAAGATACGCAGTATTTT. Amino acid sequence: CASSPGQGVKDTQYF.